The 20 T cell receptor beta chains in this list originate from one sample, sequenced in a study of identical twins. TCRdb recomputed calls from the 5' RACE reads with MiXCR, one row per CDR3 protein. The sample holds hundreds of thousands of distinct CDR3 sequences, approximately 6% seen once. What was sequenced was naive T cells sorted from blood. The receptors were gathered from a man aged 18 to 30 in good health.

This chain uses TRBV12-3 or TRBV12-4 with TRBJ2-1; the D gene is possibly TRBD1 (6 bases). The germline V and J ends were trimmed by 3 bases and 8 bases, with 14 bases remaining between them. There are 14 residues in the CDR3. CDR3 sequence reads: CASSFLGGGDEQFF. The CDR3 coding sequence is TGTGCCAGCAGTTTTTTAGGGGGTGGGGATGAGCAGTTCTTC.

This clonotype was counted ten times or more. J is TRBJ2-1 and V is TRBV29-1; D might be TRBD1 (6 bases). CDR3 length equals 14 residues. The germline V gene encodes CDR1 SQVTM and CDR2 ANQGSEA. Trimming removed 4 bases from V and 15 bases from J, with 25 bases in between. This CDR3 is CSVVMGSGRGPPFF. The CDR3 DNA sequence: TGCAGCGTTGTTATGGGGTCGGGCAGGGGCCCCCCGTTCTTC.

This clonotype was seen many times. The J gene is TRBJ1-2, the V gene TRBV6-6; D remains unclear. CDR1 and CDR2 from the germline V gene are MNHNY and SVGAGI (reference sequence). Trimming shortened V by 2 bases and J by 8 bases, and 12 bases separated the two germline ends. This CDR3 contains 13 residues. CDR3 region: CASSYDEGRGYTF. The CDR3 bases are TGTGCCAGCAGTTACGATGAGGGCCGGGGCTACACCTTC.

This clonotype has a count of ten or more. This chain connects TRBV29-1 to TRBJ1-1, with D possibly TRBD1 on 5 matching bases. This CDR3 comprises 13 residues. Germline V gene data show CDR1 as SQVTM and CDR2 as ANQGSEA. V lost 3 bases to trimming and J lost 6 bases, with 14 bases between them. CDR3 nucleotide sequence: TGCAGCGTTGATAGGGCAGGGCTCGCTGAAGCTTTCTTT. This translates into CSVDRAGLAEAFF.

The CDR3 DNA is TGTGCCAGCAGACTGGGCAGGGGGCCCCACAATGAGCAGTTCTTC. This encodes CASRLGRGPHNEQFF. This chain joins TRBV6-2 or TRBV6-3 and TRBJ2-1, with 8 bases aligning to TRBD1. The CDR3 runs 15 residues. With 6 bases clipped from V and 5 bases from J, the junction kept 9 bases outside the gene matches. Looked up from germline, CDR1 is MNHEY and CDR2 is SVGEGT.

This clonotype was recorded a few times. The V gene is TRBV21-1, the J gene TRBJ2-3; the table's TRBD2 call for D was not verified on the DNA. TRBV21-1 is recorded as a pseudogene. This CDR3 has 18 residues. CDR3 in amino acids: CASSSLGTSGRRADTQYF. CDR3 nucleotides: TGTGCCAGCAGCAGCCTCGGGACTAGCGGGAGACGAGCAGATACGCAGTATTTT.

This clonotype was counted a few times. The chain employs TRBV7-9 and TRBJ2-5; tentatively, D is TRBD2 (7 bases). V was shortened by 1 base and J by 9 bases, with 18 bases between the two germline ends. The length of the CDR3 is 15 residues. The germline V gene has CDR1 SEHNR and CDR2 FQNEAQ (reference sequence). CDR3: CASSLGGGRQLPQYF. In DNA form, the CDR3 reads TGTGCCAGCAGCTTAGGGGGGGGCAGACAGCTGCCCCAGTACTTC.

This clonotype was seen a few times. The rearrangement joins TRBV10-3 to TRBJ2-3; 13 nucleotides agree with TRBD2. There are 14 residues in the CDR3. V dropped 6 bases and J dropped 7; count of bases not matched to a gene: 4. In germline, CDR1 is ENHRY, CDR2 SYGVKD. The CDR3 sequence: CAIRAGTSGNTQYF. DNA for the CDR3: TGTGCCATCAGAGCCGGGACTAGCGGGAATACGCAGTATTTT.

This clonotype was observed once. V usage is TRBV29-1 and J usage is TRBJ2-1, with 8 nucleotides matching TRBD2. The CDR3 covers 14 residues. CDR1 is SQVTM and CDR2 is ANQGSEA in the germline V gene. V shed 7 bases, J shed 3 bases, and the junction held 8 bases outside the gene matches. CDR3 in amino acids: CSGATSEYYNEQFF. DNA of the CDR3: TGCAGCGGCGCGACTAGCGAGTACTACAATGAGCAGTTCTTC.

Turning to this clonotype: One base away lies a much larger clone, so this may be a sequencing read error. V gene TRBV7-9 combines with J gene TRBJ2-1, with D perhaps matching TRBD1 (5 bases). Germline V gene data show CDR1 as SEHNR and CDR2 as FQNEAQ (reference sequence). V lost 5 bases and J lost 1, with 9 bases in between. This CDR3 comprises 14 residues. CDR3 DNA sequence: TGTGCCAGCAGCCCAGACAGATCCTACAATGAGCAGTTCTTC. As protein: CASSPDRSYNEQFF.

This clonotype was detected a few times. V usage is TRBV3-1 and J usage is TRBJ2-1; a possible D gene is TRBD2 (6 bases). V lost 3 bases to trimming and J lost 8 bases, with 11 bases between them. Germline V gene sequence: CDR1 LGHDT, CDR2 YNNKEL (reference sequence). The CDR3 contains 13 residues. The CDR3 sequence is CASSQTGSDEQFF. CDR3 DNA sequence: TGTGCCAGCAGCCAGACCGGGAGTGATGAGCAGTTCTTC.

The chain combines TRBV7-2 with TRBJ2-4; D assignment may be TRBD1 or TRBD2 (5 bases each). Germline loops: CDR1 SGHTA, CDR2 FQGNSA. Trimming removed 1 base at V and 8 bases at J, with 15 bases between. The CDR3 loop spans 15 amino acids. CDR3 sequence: CASSLVGGAVDIQYF. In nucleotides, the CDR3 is TGTGCCAGCAGCTTAGTTGGGGGTGCGGTGGACATTCAGTACTTC.

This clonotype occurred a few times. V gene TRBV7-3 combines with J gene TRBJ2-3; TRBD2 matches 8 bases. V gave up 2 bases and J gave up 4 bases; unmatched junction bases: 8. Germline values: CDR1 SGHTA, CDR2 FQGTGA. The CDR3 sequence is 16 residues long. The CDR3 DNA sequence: TGTGCCAGCAGCTTATCGCGACCGGGACTAGCAGATACGCAGTATTTT. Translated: CASSLSRPGLADTQYF.

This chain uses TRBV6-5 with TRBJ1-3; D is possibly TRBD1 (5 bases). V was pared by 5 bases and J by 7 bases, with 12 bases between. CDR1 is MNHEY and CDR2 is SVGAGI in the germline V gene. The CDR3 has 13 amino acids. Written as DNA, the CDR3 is TGTGCCAGCAGTACCGACAGATCCAACACCATATATTTT. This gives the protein CASSTDRSNTIYF.

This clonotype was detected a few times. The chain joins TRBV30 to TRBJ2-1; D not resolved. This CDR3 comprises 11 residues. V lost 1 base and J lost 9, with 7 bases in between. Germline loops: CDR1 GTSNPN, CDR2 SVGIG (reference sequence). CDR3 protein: CAWSGSGEQFF. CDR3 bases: TGTGCCTGGAGTGGTTCGGGTGAGCAGTTCTTC.

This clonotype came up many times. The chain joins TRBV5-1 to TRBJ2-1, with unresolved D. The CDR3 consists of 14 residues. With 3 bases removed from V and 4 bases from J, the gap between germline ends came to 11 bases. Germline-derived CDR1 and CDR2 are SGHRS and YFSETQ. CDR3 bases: TGCGCCAGCAGCTCCCCTGGCGGTTACAATGAGCAGTTCTTC. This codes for CASSSPGGYNEQFF.

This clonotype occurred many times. Here the CDR3 reads CASSRNQRVGETQYF. DNA for the CDR3: TGTGCCAGCAGCCGCAACCAAAGGGTTGGAGAGACCCAGTACTTC. V usage is TRBV12-3 or TRBV12-4 and J usage is TRBJ2-5; no reliable D call. The CDR3 covers 15 residues. V lost 6 bases and J 4 bases, leaving 18 bases between the germline ends.

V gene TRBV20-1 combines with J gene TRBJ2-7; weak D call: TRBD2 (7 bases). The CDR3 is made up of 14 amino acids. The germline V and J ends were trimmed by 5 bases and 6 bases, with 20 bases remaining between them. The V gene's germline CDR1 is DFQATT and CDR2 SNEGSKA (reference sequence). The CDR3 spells CSARRGGPSGEQYF. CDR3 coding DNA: TGCAGTGCTCGAAGGGGGGGCCCGTCCGGCGAGCAGTACTTC.

The CDR3 nucleotides read TGTGCCAGCAGTGCAATGACAGTTGGCACTGAAGCTTTCTTT. It specifies CASSAMTVGTEAFF. The rearrangement links TRBV25-1 to TRBJ1-1, with a possible D match to TRBD1 (5 bases). With 4 bases removed from V and 4 bases from J, the gap between germline ends came to 13 bases. Per the germline V gene, CDR1 is MGHDK and CDR2 is SYGVNS. This CDR3 has 14 amino acids. The full variable domain, with the rest looked up from reference TRBV25-1 and TRBJ1-1, is EADIYQTPRYLVIGTGKKITLECSQTMGHDKMYWYQQDPGMELHLIHYSYGVNSTEKGDLSSESTVSRIRTEHFPLTLESARPSHTSQYLCASSAMTVGTEAFFGQGTRLTVV.

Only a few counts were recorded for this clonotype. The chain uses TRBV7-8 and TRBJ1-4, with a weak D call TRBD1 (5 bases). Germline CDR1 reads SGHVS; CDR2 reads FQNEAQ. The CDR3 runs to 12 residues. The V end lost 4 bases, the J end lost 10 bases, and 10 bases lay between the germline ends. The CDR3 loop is CASSSRDRKLFF. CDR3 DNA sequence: TGTGCCAGCAGCTCCCGAGACAGAAAACTGTTTTTT. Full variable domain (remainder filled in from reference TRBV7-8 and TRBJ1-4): GAGVSQSPRYKVAKRGQDVALRCDPISGHVSLFWYQQALGQGPEFLTYFQNEAQLDKSGLPSDRFFAERPEGSVSTLKIQRTQQEDSAVYLCASSSRDRKLFFGSGTQLSVL.